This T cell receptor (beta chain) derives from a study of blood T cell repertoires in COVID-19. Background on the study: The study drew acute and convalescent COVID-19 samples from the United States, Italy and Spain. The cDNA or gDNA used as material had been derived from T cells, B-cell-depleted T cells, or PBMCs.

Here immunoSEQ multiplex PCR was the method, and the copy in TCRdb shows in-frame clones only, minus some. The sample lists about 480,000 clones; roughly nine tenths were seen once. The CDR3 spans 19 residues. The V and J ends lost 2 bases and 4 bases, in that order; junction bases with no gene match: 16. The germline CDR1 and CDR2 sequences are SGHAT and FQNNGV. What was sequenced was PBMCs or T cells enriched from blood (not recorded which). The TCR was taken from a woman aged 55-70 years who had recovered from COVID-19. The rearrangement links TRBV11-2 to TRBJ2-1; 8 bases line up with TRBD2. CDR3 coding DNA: TGTGCCAGCAGCTTAAATCCCGTGTCGCTAGCGGGCCTATACAATGAGCAGTTCTTC. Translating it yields CASSLNPVSLAGLYNEQFF. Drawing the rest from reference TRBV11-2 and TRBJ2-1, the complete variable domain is EAGVAQSPRYKIIEKRQSVAFWCNPISGHATLYWYQQILGQGPKLLIQFQNNGVVDDSQLPKDRFSAERLKGVDSTLKIQPAKLEDSAVYLCASSLNPVSLAGLYNEQFFGPGTRLTVL.